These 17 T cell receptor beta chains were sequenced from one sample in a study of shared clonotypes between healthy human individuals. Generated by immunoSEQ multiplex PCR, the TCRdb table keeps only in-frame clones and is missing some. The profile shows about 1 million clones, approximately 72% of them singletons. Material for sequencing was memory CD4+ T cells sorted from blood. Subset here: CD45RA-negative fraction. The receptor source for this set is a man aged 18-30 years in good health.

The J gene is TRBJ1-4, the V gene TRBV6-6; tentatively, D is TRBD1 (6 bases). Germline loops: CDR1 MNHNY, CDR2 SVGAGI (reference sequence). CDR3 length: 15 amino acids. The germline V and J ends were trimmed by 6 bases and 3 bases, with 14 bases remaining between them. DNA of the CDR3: TGTGCCAGCAGCCTCGGGGGCGGGGCTAATGAAAAACTGTTTTTT. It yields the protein CASSLGGGANEKLFF.

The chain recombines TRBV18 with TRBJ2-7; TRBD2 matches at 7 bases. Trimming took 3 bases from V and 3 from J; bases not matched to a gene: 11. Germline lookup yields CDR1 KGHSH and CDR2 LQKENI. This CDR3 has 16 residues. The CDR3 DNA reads TGTGCCAGCTCACCGCCCTCGGGGGGAGGTATCTACGAGCAGTACTTC. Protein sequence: CASSPPSGGGIYEQYF.

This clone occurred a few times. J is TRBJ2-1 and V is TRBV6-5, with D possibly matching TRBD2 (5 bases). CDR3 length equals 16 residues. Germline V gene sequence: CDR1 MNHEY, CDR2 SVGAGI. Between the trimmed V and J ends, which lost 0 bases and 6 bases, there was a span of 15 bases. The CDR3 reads CASSYSKSSRANEQFF. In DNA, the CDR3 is TGTGCCAGCAGTTACTCGAAGTCTAGCCGGGCCAATGAGCAGTTCTTC.

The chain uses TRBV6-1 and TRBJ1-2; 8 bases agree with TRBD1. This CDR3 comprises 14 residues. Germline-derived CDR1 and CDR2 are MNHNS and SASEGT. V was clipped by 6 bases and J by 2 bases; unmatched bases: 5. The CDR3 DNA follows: TGTGCCAGCAGGGACAGGGAGGTGAACTATGGCTACACCTTC. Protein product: CASRDREVNYGYTF.

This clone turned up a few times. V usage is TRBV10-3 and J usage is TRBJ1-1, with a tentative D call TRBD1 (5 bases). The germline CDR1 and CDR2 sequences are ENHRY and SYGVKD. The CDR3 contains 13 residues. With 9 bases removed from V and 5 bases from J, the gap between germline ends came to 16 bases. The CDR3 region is CAIRTGQGTEAFF. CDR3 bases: TGTGCCATTAGGACCGGTCAGGGTACTGAAGCTTTCTTT.

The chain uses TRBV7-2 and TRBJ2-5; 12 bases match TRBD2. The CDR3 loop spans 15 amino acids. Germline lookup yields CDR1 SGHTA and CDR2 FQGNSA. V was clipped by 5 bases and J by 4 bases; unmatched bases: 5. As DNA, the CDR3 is TGTGCCAGCAGCCCCGTGACTAGCGGGGGAGAGACCCAGTACTTC. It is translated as CASSPVTSGGETQYF.

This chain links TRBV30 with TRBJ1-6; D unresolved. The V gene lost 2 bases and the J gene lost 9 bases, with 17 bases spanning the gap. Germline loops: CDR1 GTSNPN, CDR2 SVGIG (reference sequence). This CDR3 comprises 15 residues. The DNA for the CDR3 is TGTGCCTGGAGTCCTTCGACCGCCGGACGTTCACCCCTCCACTTT. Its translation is CAWSPSTAGRSPLHF. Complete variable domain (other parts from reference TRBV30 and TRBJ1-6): SQTIHQWPATLVQPVGSPLSLECTVEGTSNPNLYWYRQAAGRGLQLLFYSVGIGQISSEVPQNLSASRPQDRQFILSSKKLLLSDSGFYLCAWSPSTAGRSPLHFGNGTRLTVT.

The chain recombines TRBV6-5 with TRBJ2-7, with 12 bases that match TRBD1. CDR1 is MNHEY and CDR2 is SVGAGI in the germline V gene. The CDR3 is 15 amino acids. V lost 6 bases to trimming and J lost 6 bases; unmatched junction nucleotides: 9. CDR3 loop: CASSNPGQGALEQYF. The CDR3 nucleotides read TGTGCCAGCAGCAACCCGGGACAGGGGGCCCTCGAGCAGTACTTC.

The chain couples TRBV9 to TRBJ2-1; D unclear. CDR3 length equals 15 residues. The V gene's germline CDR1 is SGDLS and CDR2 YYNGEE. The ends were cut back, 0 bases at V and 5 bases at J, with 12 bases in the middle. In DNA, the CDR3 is TGTGCCAGCAGCGTAGACGTAAGGGCGGACAATGAGCAGTTCTTC. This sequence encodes CASSVDVRADNEQFF.

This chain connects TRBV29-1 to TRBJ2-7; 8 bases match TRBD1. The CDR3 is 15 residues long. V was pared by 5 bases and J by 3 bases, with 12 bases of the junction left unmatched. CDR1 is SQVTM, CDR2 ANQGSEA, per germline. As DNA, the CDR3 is TGCAGCGTTTCCTCCCCAGGGGGCCCCTTCTACGAGCAGTACTTC. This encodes CSVSSPGGPFYEQYF.

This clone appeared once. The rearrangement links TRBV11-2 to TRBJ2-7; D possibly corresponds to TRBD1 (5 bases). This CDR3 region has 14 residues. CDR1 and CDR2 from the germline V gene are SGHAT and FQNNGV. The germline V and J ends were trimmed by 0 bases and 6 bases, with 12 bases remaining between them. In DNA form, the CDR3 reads TGTGCCAGCAGCTTAGATCTTTGGGGCCCCGAGCAGTACTTC. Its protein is CASSLDLWGPEQYF. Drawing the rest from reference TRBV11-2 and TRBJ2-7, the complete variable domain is EAGVAQSPRYKIIEKRQSVAFWCNPISGHATLYWYQQILGQGPKLLIQFQNNGVVDDSQLPKDRFSAERLKGVDSTLKIQPAKLEDSAVYLCASSLDLWGPEQYFGPGTRLTVT.

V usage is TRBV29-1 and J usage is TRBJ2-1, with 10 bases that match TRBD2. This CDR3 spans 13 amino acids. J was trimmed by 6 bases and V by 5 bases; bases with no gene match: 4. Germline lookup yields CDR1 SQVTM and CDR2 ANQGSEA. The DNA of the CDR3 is TGCAGCGTTTTAGCGGGAGGTCGCAATGAGCAGTTCTTC. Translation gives CSVLAGGRNEQFF.

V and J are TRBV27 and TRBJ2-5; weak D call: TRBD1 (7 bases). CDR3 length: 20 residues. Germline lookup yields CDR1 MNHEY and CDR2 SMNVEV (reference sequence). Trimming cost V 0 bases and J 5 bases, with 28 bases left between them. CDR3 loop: CASSLSAPGGNSVFGETQYF. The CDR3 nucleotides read TGTGCCAGCAGTTTATCGGCCCCAGGGGGGAATTCGGTCTTCGGGGAGACCCAGTACTTC.

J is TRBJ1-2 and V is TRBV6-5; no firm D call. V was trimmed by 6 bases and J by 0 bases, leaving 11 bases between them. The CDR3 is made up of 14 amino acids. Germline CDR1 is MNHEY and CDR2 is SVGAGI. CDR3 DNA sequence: TGTGCCAGCAGCCTCAGTTCGCCTAACTATGGCTACACCTTC. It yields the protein CASSLSSPNYGYTF.

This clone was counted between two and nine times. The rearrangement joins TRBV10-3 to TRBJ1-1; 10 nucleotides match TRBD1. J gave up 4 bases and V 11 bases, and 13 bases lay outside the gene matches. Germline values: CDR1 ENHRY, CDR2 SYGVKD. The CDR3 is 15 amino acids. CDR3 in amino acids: CASRRDRGLTTEAFF. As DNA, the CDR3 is TGTGCCTCCCGGCGGGACAGGGGCCTTACCACTGAAGCTTTCTTT.

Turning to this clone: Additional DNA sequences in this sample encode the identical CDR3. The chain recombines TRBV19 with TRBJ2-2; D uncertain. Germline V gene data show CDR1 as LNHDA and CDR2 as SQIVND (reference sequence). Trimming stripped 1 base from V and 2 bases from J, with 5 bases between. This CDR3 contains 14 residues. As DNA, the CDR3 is TGTGCCAGTAGTATAGGACTCAACACCGGGGAGCTGTTTTTT. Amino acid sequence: CASSIGLNTGELFF.

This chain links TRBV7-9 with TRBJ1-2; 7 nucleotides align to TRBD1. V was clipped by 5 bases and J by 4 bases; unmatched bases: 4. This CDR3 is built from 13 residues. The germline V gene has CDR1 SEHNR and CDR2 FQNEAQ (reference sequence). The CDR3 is CASSVTGIYGYTF. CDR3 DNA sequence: TGTGCCAGCAGCGTGACAGGGATCTATGGCTACACCTTC.